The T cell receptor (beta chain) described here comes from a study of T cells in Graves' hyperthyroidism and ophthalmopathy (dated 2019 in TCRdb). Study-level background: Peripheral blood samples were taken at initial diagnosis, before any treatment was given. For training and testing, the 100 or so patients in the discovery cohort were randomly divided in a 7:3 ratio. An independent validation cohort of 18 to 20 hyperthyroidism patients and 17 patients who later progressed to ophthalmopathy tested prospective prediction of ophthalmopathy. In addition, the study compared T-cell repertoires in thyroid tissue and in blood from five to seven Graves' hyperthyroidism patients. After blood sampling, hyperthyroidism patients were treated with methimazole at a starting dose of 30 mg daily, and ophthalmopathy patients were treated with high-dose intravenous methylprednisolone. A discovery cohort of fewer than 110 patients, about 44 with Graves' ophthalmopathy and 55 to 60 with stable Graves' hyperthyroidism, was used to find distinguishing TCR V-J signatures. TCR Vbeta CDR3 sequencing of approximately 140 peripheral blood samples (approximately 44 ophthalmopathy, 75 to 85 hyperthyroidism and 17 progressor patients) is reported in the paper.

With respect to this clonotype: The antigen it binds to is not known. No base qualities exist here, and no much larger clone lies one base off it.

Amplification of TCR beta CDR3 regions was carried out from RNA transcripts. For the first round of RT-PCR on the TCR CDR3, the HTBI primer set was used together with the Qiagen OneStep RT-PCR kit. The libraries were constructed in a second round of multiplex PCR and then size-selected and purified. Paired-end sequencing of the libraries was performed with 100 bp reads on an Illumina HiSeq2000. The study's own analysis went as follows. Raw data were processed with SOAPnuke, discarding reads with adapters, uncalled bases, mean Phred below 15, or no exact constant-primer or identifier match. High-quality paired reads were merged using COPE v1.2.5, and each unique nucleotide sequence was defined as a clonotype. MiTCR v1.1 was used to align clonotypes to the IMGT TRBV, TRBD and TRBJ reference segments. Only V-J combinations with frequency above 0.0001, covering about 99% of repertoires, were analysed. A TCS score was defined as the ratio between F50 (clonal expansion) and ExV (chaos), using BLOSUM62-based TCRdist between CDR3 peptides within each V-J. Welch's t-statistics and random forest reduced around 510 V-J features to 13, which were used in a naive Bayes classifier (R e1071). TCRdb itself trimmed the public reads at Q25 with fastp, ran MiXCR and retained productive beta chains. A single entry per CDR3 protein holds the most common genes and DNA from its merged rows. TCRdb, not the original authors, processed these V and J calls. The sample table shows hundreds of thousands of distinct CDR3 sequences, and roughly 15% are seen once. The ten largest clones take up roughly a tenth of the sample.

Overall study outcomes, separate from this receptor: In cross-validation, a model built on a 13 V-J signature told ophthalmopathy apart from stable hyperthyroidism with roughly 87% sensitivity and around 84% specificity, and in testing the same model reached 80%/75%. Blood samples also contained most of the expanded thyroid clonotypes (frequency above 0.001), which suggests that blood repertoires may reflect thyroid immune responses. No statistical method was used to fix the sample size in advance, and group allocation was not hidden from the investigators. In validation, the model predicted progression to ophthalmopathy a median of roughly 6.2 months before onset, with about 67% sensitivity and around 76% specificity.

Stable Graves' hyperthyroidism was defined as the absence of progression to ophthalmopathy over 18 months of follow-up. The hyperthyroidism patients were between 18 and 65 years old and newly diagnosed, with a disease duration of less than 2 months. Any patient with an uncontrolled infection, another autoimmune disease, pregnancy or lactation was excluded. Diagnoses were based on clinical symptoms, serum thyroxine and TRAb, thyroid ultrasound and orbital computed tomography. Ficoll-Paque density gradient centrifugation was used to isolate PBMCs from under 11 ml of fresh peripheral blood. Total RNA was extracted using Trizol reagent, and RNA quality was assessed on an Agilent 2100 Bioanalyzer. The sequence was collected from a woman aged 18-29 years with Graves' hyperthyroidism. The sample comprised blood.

The base sequence is TGTGCCAGCAGTCGCGCGGGAGCGGGCGAGCAGTACTTC. Its translation reads: CASSRAGAGEQYF. The chain joins TRBV6-2 or TRBV6-3 to TRBJ2-7; TRBD2 matches 7 bases in the middle. The CDR3 numbers 13 residues from cysteine through phenylalanine. Only CDR3 DNA remains: 39 bases, in frame from the first base. The germline V gene supplies CDR1 MNHEY and CDR2 SVGEGT. After removal of 5 bases from V and 6 bases from J, the junction retains 7 bases not matched to a gene.